This T cell receptor beta chain was recorded in a study of blood T cell repertoires in COVID-19. The assay was immunoSEQ multiplex PCR, and TCRdb's table has in-frame clones only and misses some. The sample includes 200,000 to 300,000 clones, about nine tenths seen only once; the top ten take 3.7%. CDR1 is MGHRA and CDR2 is YSYEKL in the germline V gene. The CDR3 runs 17 residues. The V gene end was trimmed by 3 bases and the J gene end by 0 bases; junction bases not matched to a gene: 8. The sequencing sample was made of peripheral blood. This rearrangement joins TRBV4-1 to TRBJ1-3; the match to TRBD1 covers 7 bases. This receptor was obtained from a woman aged 40 to 50 with acute or convalescent COVID-19. DNA of the CDR3: TGCGCCAGCAGCCATCCAGGGGGATGGGGCTCTGGAAACACCATATATTTT. Its protein is CASSHPGGWGSGNTIYF.